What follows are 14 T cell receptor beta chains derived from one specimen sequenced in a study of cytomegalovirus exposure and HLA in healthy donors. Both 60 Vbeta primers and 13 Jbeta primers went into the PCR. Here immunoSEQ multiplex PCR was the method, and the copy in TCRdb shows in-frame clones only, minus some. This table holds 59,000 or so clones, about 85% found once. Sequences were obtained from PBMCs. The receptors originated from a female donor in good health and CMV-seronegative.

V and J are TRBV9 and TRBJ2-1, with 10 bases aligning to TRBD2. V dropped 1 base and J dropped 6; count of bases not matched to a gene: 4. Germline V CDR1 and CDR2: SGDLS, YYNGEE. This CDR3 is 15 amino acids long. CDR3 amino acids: CASSVISGGFNEQFF. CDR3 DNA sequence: TGTGCCAGCAGCGTAATTAGCGGGGGGTTCAATGAGCAGTTCTTC.

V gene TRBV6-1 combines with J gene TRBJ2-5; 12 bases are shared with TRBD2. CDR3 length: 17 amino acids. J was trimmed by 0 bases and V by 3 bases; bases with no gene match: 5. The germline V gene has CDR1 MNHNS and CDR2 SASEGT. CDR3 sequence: CASSERGLAGHQETQYF. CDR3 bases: TGTGCCAGCAGTGAGAGAGGACTAGCGGGGCACCAAGAGACCCAGTACTTC.

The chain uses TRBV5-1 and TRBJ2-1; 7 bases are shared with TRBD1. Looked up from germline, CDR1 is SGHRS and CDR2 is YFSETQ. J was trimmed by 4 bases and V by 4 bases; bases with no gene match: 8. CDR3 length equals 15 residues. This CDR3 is CASSPWDRPYNEQFF. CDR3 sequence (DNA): TGCGCCAGCAGCCCCTGGGACAGACCTTACAATGAGCAGTTCTTC.

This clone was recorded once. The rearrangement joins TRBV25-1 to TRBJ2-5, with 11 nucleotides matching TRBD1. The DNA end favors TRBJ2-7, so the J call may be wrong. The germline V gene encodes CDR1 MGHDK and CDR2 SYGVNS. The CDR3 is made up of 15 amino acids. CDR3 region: CASSQGQGAPYEQYF. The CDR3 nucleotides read TGTGCCAGCAGTCAAGGACAGGGGGCCCCCTACGAGCAGTACTTC.

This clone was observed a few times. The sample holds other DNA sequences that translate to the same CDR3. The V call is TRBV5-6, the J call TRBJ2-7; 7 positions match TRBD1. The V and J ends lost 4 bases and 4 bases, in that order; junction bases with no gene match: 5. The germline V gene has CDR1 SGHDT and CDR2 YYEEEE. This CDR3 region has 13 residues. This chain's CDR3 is CASSLGQSYEQYF. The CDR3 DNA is TGTGCCAGCAGCCTGGGACAGTCATACGAGCAGTACTTC.

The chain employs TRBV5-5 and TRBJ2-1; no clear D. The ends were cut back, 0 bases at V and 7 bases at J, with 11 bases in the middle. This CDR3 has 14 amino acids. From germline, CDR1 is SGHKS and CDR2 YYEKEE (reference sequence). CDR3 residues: CASSLGRLENEQFF. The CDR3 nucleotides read TGTGCCAGCAGCTTGGGGCGACTTGAAAATGAGCAGTTCTTC.

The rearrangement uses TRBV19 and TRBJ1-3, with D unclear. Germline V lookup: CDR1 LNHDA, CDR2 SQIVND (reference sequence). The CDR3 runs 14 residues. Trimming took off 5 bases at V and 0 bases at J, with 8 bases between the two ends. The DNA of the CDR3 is TGTGCCAGTAGTTGGAGTTACTCTGGAAACACCATATATTTT. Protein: CASSWSYSGNTIYF.

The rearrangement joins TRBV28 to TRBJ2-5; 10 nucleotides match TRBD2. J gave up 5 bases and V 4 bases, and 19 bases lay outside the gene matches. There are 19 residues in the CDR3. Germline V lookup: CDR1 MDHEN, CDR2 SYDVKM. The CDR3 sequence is CASSSSGLAGALPAETQYF. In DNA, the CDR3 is TGTGCCAGCAGTTCCTCCGGTCTAGCGGGAGCGTTGCCTGCTGAGACCCAGTACTTC.

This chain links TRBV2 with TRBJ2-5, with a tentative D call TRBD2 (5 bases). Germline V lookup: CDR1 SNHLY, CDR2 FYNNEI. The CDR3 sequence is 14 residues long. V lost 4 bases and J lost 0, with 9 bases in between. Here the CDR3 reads CASSAGSYQETQYF. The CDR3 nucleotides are TGTGCCAGCAGTGCGGGGAGCTACCAAGAGACCCAGTACTTC.

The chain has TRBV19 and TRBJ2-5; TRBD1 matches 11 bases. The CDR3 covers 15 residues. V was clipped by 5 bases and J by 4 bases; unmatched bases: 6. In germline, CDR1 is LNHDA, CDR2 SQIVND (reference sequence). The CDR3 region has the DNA TGTGCCAGTAGTGATGGACAGGGGGCTAGAGAGACCCAGTACTTC. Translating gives CASSDGQGARETQYF.

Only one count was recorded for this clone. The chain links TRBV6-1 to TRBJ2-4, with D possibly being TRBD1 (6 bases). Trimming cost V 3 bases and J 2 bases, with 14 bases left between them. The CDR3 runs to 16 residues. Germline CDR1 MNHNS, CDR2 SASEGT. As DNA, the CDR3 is TGTGCCAGCAGTGAGAGACAGGACCCCTCCAAAAACATTCAGTACTTC. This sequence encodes CASSERQDPSKNIQYF.

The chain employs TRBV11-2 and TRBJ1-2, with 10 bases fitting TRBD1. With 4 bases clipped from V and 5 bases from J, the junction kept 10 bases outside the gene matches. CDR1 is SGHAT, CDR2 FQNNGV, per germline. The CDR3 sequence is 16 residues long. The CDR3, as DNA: TGTGCCAGCAGCTCGACAGGGGGCGCCGGAAGTTATGGCTACACCTTC. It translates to CASSSTGGAGSYGYTF. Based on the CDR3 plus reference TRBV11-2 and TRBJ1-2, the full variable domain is EAGVAQSPRYKIIEKRQSVAFWCNPISGHATLYWYQQILGQGPKLLIQFQNNGVVDDSQLPKDRFSAERLKGVDSTLKIQPAKLEDSAVYLCASSSTGGAGSYGYTFGSGTRLTVV.

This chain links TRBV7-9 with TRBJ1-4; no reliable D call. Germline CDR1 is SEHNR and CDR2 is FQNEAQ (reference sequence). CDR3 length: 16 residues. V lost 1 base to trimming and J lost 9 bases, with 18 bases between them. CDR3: CASSLGGAGISQKLFF. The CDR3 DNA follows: TGTGCCAGCAGCTTAGGGGGAGCTGGGATTTCCCAAAAACTGTTTTTT. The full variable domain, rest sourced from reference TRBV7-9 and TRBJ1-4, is DTGVSQNPRHKITKRGQNVTFRCDPISEHNRLYWYRQTLGQGPEFLTYFQNEAQLEKSRLLSDRFSAERPKGSFSTLEIQRTEQGDSAMYLCASSLGGAGISQKLFFGSGTQLSVL.

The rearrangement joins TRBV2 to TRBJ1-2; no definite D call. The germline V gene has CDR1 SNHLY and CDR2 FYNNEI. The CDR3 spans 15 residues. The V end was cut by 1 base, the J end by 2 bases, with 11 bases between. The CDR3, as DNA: TGTGCCAGCAGTGAAGGTTTACTCCCCAACTATGGCTACACCTTC. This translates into CASSEGLLPNYGYTF.